Below, one TCR beta chain is given with its context. Its specificity is unknown. The source of the sample is a study of OX40 agonist ivuxolimab in advanced cancers. Study observations and caveats: Clonal expansion was seen in CD4+ and CD8+ blood T cells by week 6 at 0.1 to 3.0 mg/kg.

Here immunoSEQ multiplex PCR was the method, and the copy in TCRdb shows in-frame clones only, minus some. The sample carries about 100,000 clones, about 91% recorded once. Patients who had autoimmune disease history or got systemic immunosuppression were left out. This TCR derives from an adult with an advanced solid tumor such as melanoma, head and neck, liver or kidney cancer. The starting material was CD4+ or CD8+ T cells sorted from blood, obtained in a trial of the OX40 agonist ivuxolimab.

CDR3 in amino acids: CASSLGDRTYEQYF. The DNA for the CDR3 is TGTGCCAGCAGTTTAGGGGACAGGACCTACGAGCAGTACTTC. The chain combines TRBV28 with TRBJ2-5; the match to TRBD1 covers 8 bases. TRBJ2-7 explains the end of the DNA better; the J call may be wrong. Germline-derived CDR1 and CDR2 are MDHEN and SYDVKM. This CDR3 has 14 amino acids.